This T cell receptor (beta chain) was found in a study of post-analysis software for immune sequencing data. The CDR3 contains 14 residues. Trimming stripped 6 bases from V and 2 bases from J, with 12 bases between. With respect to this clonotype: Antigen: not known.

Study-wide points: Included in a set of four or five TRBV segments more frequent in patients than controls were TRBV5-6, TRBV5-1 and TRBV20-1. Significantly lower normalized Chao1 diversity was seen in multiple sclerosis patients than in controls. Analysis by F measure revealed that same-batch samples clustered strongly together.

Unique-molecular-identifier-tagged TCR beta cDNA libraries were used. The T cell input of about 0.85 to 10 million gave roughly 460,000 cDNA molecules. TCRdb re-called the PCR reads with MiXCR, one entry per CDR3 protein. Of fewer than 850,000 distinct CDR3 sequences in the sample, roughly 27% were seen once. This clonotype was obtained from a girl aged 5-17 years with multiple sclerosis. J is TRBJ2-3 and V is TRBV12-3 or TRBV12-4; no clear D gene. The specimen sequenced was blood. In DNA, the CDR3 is TGTGCCAGCAGCCCCGACGGCCTCACAGATACGCAGTATTTT. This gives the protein CASSPDGLTDTQYF.